In its sample, the clone carrying this TCR beta chain was seen many times. The antigen remains undetermined. Uncontrolled infections, other autoimmune diseases, pregnancy or lactation led to exclusion of patients. Clinical symptoms, serum thyroxine, TRAb, thyroid ultrasound and orbital computed tomography informed diagnoses. Researchers amplified the TCR beta CDR3 regions from RNA transcripts. TCR CDR3 underwent first-round RT-PCR with the HTBI primer set. TCRdb reanalysed the multiplex PCR reads using MiXCR and keeps one entry per CDR3 protein. The sample shows under 350,000 distinct CDR3 sequences, over 20% of them seen only once. CDR3 length equals 13 residues. Unmatched junction bases numbered 6, after V lost 4 bases and J lost 6 bases. In germline, CDR1 is SGHRS, CDR2 YFSETQ. The data were obtained in a study of T cells in Graves' hyperthyroidism and ophthalmopathy. Findings and limits, study-wide: Using 13 V-J features, a model discriminated ophthalmopathy from stable hyperthyroidism.

The sequenced sample was blood. The sequence was obtained from a woman in her forties or fifties with Graves' hyperthyroidism. The V and J genes are TRBV5-1 and TRBJ2-7; 8 positions agree with TRBD1. CDR3 protein: CASSKGQVGEQYF. CDR3 DNA sequence: TGCGCCAGCAGCAAGGGACAGGTAGGCGAGCAGTACTTC.